Below, one TCR beta chain is given with its context. The CDR3 totals 16 residues. V was clipped by 5 bases and J by 6 bases; unmatched bases: 9. The V gene's germline CDR1 is SGHTA and CDR2 FQGNSA. These data are taken from a study of blood T cell repertoires in COVID-19. Study overall: The samples span acute and convalescent COVID-19 from the United States, Italy and Spain. Nucleic acid was either cDNA or gDNA, and it came from T cells, B-cell-depleted T cells, or PBMCs.

As handled by the study authors: Amplification with reference gene primers provided the estimates of nucleated cell counts. Sequenced by immunoSEQ multiplex PCR; TCRdb stores in-frame clones only, minus some. Clone size and V and J calls were adopted from that table, with D and trimming inferred from the DNA. Of 230,000 or so clones listed, around 84% are singletons. V usage is TRBV7-2 and J usage is TRBJ2-2; TRBD1 matches 10 bases. The clonotype comes from a young man with active or convalescent COVID-19. The specimen was peripheral blood. The CDR3 nucleotides are TGTGCCAGCAGCCCCTGGACAGGGGGTATGGCCGGGGAGCTGTTTTTT. Protein sequence: CASSPWTGGMAGELFF.